This T cell receptor (beta chain) was recovered during a study of T cells expressing NK-cell markers. TCRdb re-called the 5' RACE reads; one entry per CDR3 protein, DNA not given. Recorded for this sample: fewer than 200,000 distinct CDR3 sequences. Germline V gives CDR1 MNHEY, CDR2 SMNVEV (reference sequence). The CDR3 totals 16 residues. The gene calls are TRBV27 and TRBJ1-4. The sequenced sample consisted of blood T cells: a sorted CD56 or NKG2C T cell subset, CD4+ or CD8+ T cells, or bulk PBMC T cells (not recorded which). This TCR came from a woman aged 18 to 75 in good health. The CDR3: CASSSGPIATNEKLFF.